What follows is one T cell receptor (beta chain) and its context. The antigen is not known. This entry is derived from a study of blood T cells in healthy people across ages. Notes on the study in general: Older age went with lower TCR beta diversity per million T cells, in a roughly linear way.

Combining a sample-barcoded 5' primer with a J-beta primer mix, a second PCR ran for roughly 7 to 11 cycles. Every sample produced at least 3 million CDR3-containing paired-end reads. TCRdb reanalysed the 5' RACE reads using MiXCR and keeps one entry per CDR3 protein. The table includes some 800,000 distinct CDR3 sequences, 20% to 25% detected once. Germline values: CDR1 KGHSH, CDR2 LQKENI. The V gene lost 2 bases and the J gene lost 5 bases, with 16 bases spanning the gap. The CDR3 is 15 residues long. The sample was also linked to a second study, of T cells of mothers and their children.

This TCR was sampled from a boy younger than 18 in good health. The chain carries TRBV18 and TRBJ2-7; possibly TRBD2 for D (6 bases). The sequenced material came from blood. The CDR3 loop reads CASSPWGRGRNEQYF. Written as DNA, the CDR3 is TGTGCCAGCTCACCATGGGGGAGAGGGAGGAACGAGCAGTACTTC.